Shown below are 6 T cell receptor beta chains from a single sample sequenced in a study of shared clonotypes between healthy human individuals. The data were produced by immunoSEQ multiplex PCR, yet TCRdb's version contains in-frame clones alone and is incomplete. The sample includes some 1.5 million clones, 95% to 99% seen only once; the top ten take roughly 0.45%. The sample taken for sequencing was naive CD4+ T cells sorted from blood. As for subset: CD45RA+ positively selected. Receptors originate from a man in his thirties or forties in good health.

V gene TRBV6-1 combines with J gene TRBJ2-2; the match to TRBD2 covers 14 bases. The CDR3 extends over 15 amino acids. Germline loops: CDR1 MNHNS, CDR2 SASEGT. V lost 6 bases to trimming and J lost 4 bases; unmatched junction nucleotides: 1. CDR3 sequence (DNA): TGTGCCAGCAGGACTAGCGGGAGGGGCACCGGGGAGCTGTTTTTT. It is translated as CASRTSGRGTGELFF.

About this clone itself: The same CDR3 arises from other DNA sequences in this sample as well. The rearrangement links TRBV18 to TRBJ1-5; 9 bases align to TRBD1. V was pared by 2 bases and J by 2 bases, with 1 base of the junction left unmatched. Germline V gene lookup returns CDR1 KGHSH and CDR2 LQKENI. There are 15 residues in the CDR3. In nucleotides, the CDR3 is TGTGCCAGCTCACCAGGGACAGGGCGCAATCAGCCCCAGCATTTT. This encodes CASSPGTGRNQPQHF.

DNA of the CDR3: TGTGCCAGCAGTGGGGAGGGGGCAGGAAAGACCCAGTACTTC. Residues: CASSGEGAGKTQYF. This sequence joins TRBV2 and TRBJ2-5; the D call may be TRBD1 or TRBD2 (7 bases each). Germline CDR1 reads SNHLY; CDR2 reads FYNNEI. Deletions cut 4 bases from V and 6 bases from J, with 15 bases between. The CDR3 is made up of 14 amino acids.

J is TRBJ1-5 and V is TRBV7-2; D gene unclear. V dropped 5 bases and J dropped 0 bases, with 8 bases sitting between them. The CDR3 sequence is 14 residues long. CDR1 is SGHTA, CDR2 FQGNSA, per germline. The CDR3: CASSKTNSNQPQHF. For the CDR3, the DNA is TGTGCCAGCAGCAAGACAAATAGCAATCAGCCCCAGCATTTT. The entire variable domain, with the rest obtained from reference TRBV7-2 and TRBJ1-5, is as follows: GAGVSQSPSNKVTEKGKDVELRCDPISGHTALYWYRQSLGQGLEFLIYFQGNSAPDKSGLPSDRFSAERTGGSVSTLTIQRTQQEDSAVYLCASSKTNSNQPQHFGDGTRLSIL.

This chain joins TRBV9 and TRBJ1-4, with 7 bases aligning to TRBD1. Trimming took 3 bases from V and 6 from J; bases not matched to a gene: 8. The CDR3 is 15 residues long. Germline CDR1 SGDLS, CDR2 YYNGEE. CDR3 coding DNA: TGTGCCAGCAGCGCAGGGACAGTGAAGGATGAAAAACTGTTTTTT. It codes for CASSAGTVKDEKLFF. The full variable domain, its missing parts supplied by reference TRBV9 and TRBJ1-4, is DSGVTQTPKHLITATGQRVTLRCSPRSGDLSVYWYQQSLDQGLQFLIQYYNGEERAKGNILERFSAQQFPDLHSELNLSSLELGDSALYFCASSAGTVKDEKLFFGSGTQLSVL.

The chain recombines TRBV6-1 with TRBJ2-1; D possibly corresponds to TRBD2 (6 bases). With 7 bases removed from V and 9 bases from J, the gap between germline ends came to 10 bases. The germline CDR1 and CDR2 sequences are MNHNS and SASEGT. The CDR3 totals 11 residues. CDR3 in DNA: TGTGCCAGCACCCTAGCGCGTGAGCAGTTCTTC. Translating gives CASTLAREQFF.